The 22 T cell receptor beta chains below come from one sample, sequenced in a study of blood T cell repertoires in COVID-19 (dated by TCRdb to between 2020 and 2021). Libraries were prepared through the immunoSEQ multiplex PCR assay. The table was pulled from immuneACCESS by TCRdb, which kept in-frame rearrangements only. Such tables lose some clones; where checked, under half of the loss comes from unresolved V genes, and the rest has no known cause. This sample gives approximately 270,000 clones in total; approximately 85% of them show up just once. 3.5% to 5.5% of the sample is held by the ten biggest clonotypes. The sequencing sample was made of PBMCs or T cells enriched from blood (not recorded which). The receptors were sampled from a woman younger than 45 who had recovered from COVID-19.

The sample holds one count of this clone. V gene TRBV27 combines with J gene TRBJ2-7, with 7 positions matching TRBD1. The germline CDR1 and CDR2 sequences are MNHEY and SMNVEV (reference sequence). Losses at the gene ends were 8 bases for V and 3 bases for J; bases not matched to a gene: 10. This CDR3 spans 14 amino acids. The CDR3 DNA reads TGTGCCAGCTGCCTCGCCCAGGGGGTCTACGAGCAGTACTTC. Translated: CASCLAQGVYEQYF.

The V call is TRBV12-5, the J call TRBJ2-1; TRBD1 agrees at 7 bases. The germline V gene encodes CDR1 LGHNT and CDR2 FRNRAP. This CDR3 contains 17 residues. V trimming: 0 bases; J trimming: 1 base; junction bases outside the gene matches: 6. The DNA for the CDR3 is TGTGCTAGTGGTTTGGTAAGACAGGGAATTTCCTACAATGAGCAGTTCTTC. This encodes CASGLVRQGISYNEQFF.

The chain joins TRBV18 to TRBJ2-2; D is undetermined. The V gene lost 2 bases and the J gene lost 0 bases, with 10 bases spanning the gap. Germline CDR1 and CDR2: KGHSH and LQKENI. This CDR3 spans 16 amino acids. CDR3 amino acids: CASSPNRVANTGELFF. As DNA, the CDR3 is TGTGCCAGCTCACCAAACAGAGTCGCGAACACCGGGGAGCTGTTTTTT.

V and J are TRBV2 and TRBJ1-2; a weak D match, TRBD1 (6 bases). CDR3 length: 15 residues. Germline V gene sequence: CDR1 SNHLY, CDR2 FYNNEI. V was pared by 3 bases and J by 1 base, with 12 bases between. The CDR3 DNA sequence: TGTGCCAGCAGTGACCCAGGGGAGGGTAACTATGGCTACACCTTC. It translates to CASSDPGEGNYGYTF.

This clone was seen only once. The same CDR3 is also encoded by other DNA sequences in this sample. The chain carries TRBV12-3 or TRBV12-4 and TRBJ1-2; possible D gene TRBD1, 5 bases. This CDR3 has 13 amino acids. V was pared by 3 bases and J by 4 bases, with 9 bases between. The CDR3 loop is CASSLGRGYGYTF. CDR3 in DNA: TGTGCCAGCAGTTTGGGGCGGGGCTATGGCTACACCTTC.

This chain connects TRBV11-2 to TRBJ1-1, with 9 bases aligning to TRBD1. This CDR3 spans 15 amino acids. In germline, CDR1 is SGHAT, CDR2 FQNNGV. Trimming removed 3 bases from V and 3 bases from J; junction bases left unmatched: 5. CDR3 coding DNA: TGTGCCAGCAGCTTCCCCGGGACAGGGTACACTGAAGCTTTCTTT. Protein product: CASSFPGTGYTEAFF.

The rearrangement uses TRBV27 and TRBJ1-3; 7 bases map to TRBD1. The V and J ends lost 5 bases and 0 bases, in that order; junction bases with no gene match: 4. The germline CDR1 and CDR2 sequences are MNHEY and SMNVEV (reference sequence). CDR3 length: 15 residues. Here the CDR3 reads CASSPDRHSGNTIYF. The CDR3 DNA sequence: TGTGCCAGCAGTCCGGACAGGCACTCTGGAAACACCATATATTTT.

The chain combines TRBV19 with TRBJ1-1, with 8 bases lining up with TRBD1. The V gene's germline CDR1 is LNHDA and CDR2 SQIVND (reference sequence). The CDR3 runs 13 residues. The ends lost 3 bases at V and 7 bases at J; junction bases unmatched: 4. The DNA of the CDR3 is TGTGCCAGTAGTATCGGACAGGGTAATGAAGCTTTCTTT. Residues: CASSIGQGNEAFF.

In this sample, this clone turned up a few times. The rearrangement links TRBV6-5 to TRBJ1-3; TRBD1 is a possible D gene (6 bases). CDR3 length equals 14 residues. Germline V gene data show CDR1 as MNHEY and CDR2 as SVGAGI. V lost 8 bases to trimming and J lost 0 bases, with 11 bases between them. The DNA for the CDR3 is TGTGCCAGCGGAGGACAGAGCTCTGGAAACACCATATATTTT. Residues: CASGGQSSGNTIYF.

CDR3 in amino acids: CAIKGTSGVTYEQYF. As DNA, the CDR3 is TGTGCCATCAAAGGTACTAGCGGGGTTACCTACGAGCAGTACTTC. The chain combines TRBV10-3 with TRBJ2-7; 10 bases agree with TRBD2. CDR1 is ENHRY, CDR2 SYGVKD, per germline. The CDR3 has 15 amino acids. J lost 2 bases, V lost 7 bases, and 8 bases had no gene match.

This chain connects TRBV20-1 to TRBJ1-2; TRBD1 aligns across 7 bases. The germline V gene has CDR1 DFQATT and CDR2 SNEGSKA (reference sequence). CDR3 length: 11 residues. The chain's CDR3 is CRTTGENGYTF. CDR3 DNA: TGCAGAACCACAGGGGAAAATGGCTACACCTTC.

The chain couples TRBV7-2 to TRBJ1-2; TRBD1 agrees at 12 bases. CDR3 length: 14 residues. Germline V gene sequence: CDR1 SGHTA, CDR2 FQGNSA. Trimming removed 10 bases from V and 5 bases from J; junction bases left unmatched: 8. CDR3 sequence (DNA): TGTGCCACCACACCGGGACAGGGGGCGTATGGCTACACCTTC. This codes for CATTPGQGAYGYTF.

The chain recombines TRBV28 with TRBJ1-5; D is unresolved. The CDR3 runs 15 residues. The V gene lost 3 bases and the J gene lost 2 bases, with 11 bases spanning the gap. Germline CDR1 MDHEN, CDR2 SYDVKM. Here the CDR3 reads CASSFYGVGNQPQHF. CDR3 in DNA: TGTGCCAGCAGTTTTTACGGGGTGGGCAATCAGCCCCAGCATTTT.

The chain has TRBV11-2 and TRBJ2-6; 7 nucleotides agree with TRBD1. V lost 5 bases to trimming and J lost 0 bases; unmatched junction nucleotides: 10. The CDR3 runs 18 residues. In germline, CDR1 is SGHAT, CDR2 FQNNGV. Written as DNA, the CDR3 is TGTGCCAGCAGCCCCACAGGGGCGGTATTCTCTGGGGCCAACGTCCTGACTTTC. Amino acid sequence: CASSPTGAVFSGANVLTF.

This clone occurred once. This rearrangement joins TRBV12-3 or TRBV12-4 to TRBJ2-5; D is undetermined. V was shortened by 2 bases and J by 1 base, with 5 bases between the two germline ends. The CDR3 runs 13 residues. CDR3 bases: TGTGCCAGCAGTTTAACAAGCCAAGAGACCCAGTACTTC. It codes for CASSLTSQETQYF.

The chain combines TRBV28 with TRBJ2-7, with 8 nucleotides matching TRBD1. The germline V gene has CDR1 MDHEN and CDR2 SYDVKM. The CDR3 extends over 15 amino acids. Trimming cost V 2 bases and J 2 bases; bases outside gene matches: 5. This chain's CDR3 is CASSLIPGQAYEQYF. CDR3 bases: TGTGCCAGCAGTTTAATCCCGGGACAGGCCTACGAGCAGTACTTC.

This clone came up once. The CDR3 nucleotides are TGTGCCAGCATTCCTTCGAGGGCACTCGAAGCTTTCTTT. Translating gives CASIPSRALEAFF. The rearrangement joins TRBV6-5 to TRBJ1-1; D gene ambiguous. CDR3 length equals 13 residues. Germline CDR1 and CDR2: MNHEY and SVGAGI. V lost 7 bases to trimming and J lost 8 bases, with 17 bases between them.

The chain is built from TRBV27 and TRBJ1-5; the match to TRBD1 covers 9 bases. V was pared by 5 bases and J by 0 bases, with 8 bases of the junction left unmatched. The germline V gene encodes CDR1 MNHEY and CDR2 SMNVEV (reference sequence). This CDR3 comprises 17 residues. CDR3 sequence (DNA): TGTGCCAGCAGTCTCTCCGGGACAGGGTTTAGCAATCAGCCCCAGCATTTT. This sequence encodes CASSLSGTGFSNQPQHF.

V gene TRBV27 combines with J gene TRBJ1-6, with D perhaps matching TRBD1 (5 bases). The V gene's germline CDR1 is MNHEY and CDR2 SMNVEV (reference sequence). The CDR3 is 17 amino acids. The V end lost 3 bases, the J end lost 7 bases, and 19 bases lay between the germline ends. The CDR3 here is CASSFLIKGPRNSPLHF. The CDR3 DNA sequence: TGTGCCAGCAGTTTCCTTATAAAGGGGCCCAGGAATTCACCCCTCCACTTT.

J is TRBJ2-7 and V is TRBV4-1; D not resolved. The length of the CDR3 is 16 residues. The germline V gene encodes CDR1 MGHRA and CDR2 YSYEKL. Trimming pared 4 bases from V and 0 bases from J, leaving 16 bases between. The CDR3 DNA is TGCGCCAGCAGCCCCTACACTGGGCGTAGCTCCTACGAGCAGTACTTC. Encoded protein: CASSPYTGRSSYEQYF.

The chain recombines TRBV6-4 with TRBJ1-1, with a tentative D call TRBD1 (5 bases). Trimming stripped 11 bases from V and 4 bases from J, with 23 bases between. This CDR3 has 15 amino acids. From germline, CDR1 is MRHNA and CDR2 SNTAGT. The CDR3 DNA sequence: TGTGCCCCCCGGGACTCATTAATTGGGGTCACTGAAGCTTTCTTT. Its translation is CAPRDSLIGVTEAFF.

The V and J genes are TRBV6-5 and TRBJ2-7; 8 bases line up with TRBD2. The CDR3 covers 13 residues. Germline V gene data show CDR1 as MNHEY and CDR2 as SVGAGI. V dropped 7 bases and J dropped 0; count of bases not matched to a gene: 2. The DNA for the CDR3 is TGTGCCAGCAAGCGGGAGAGCTCCTACGAGCAGTACTTC. It yields the protein CASKRESSYEQYF.